These 17 T cell receptor beta chains were all obtained from the same sample, sequenced in a study of blood T cell repertoires in COVID-19. Repertoires were generated with immunoSEQ multiplex PCR, while TCRdb's copy carries only in-frame clones and drops some. The table records about 62,000 clones, about 87% of them present only once. The sample was peripheral blood. These receptors came from a man in his 70s with acute or convalescent COVID-19.

The V gene is TRBV24-1, the J gene TRBJ2-2; D perhaps matches TRBD2 (5 bases). The CDR3 covers 16 residues. CDR1 is KGHDR, CDR2 SFDVKD, per germline. V was cut by 6 bases and J by 2 bases, with 15 bases left in between. DNA for the CDR3: TGTGCCACCAGTCCAGGAGGCGGACTCAACACCGGGGAGCTGTTTTTT. Protein: CATSPGGGLNTGELFF.

V is TRBV18 and J is TRBJ1-4; tentative D call: TRBD1 (5 bases). CDR1 and CDR2 from the germline V gene are KGHSH and LQKENI. Trimming removed 0 bases at V and 4 bases at J, with 12 bases between. The CDR3 covers 16 residues. CDR3 loop: CASSPPLGQGNEKLFF. The CDR3, as DNA: TGTGCCAGCTCACCACCCCTTGGGCAGGGTAATGAAAAACTGTTTTTT.

The chain links TRBV18 to TRBJ2-7; D may be TRBD1 (7 bases). Trimming removed 0 bases at V and 7 bases at J, with 13 bases between. Germline CDR1 KGHSH, CDR2 LQKENI. The length of the CDR3 is 14 residues. CDR3 residues: CASSPPTGAGEQYF. CDR3 DNA sequence: TGTGCCAGCTCACCACCTACAGGGGCGGGGGAGCAGTACTTC. Full variable domain (missing parts from reference TRBV18 and TRBJ2-7): NAGVMQNPRHLVRRRGQEARLRCSPMKGHSHVYWYRQLPEEGLKFMVYLQKENIIDESGMPKERFSAEFPKEGPSILRIQQVVRGDSAAYFCASSPPTGAGEQYFGPGTRLTVT.

V usage is TRBV9 and J usage is TRBJ1-3; no clear D gene. The CDR3 runs to 16 residues. V lost 0 bases, J lost 3 bases, and 13 bases lay in between. Germline lookup yields CDR1 SGDLS and CDR2 YYNGEE. The CDR3 DNA follows: TGTGCCAGCAGCGTAGGCTTACGCGACTATGGAAACACCATATATTTT. Translating gives CASSVGLRDYGNTIYF.

V gene TRBV6-5 combines with J gene TRBJ2-7; a weak D match, TRBD1 (6 bases). The germline gives CDR1 MNHEY, CDR2 SVGAGI. The V end lost 6 bases, the J end lost 3 bases, and 9 bases lay between the germline ends. This CDR3 comprises 12 residues. CDR3 sequence: CASRSTGYEQYF. The CDR3 nucleotides read TGTGCCAGCAGATCGACAGGCTACGAGCAGTACTTC.

This clone was detected once. The chain couples TRBV28 to TRBJ2-7; weak D call: TRBD1 (6 bases). The CDR3 is 15 amino acids. The germline V gene has CDR1 MDHEN and CDR2 SYDVKM. V was pared by 10 bases and J by 7 bases, with 26 bases between. The CDR3 loop reads CANPERTVLGREQYF. The CDR3 DNA reads TGTGCCAACCCCGAAAGGACAGTTCTAGGTAGGGAGCAGTACTTC.

This clone has a single count. This chain uses TRBV6-6 with TRBJ2-2, with 8 bases that match TRBD1. This CDR3 contains 18 residues. V was pared by 5 bases and J by 2 bases, with 13 bases of the junction left unmatched. Germline V CDR1 and CDR2: MNHNY, SVGAGI (reference sequence). This CDR3 reads CASSRSPPGQANTGELFF. The CDR3 bases are TGTGCCAGCAGTCGTTCACCCCCGGGACAGGCCAACACCGGGGAGCTGTTTTTT.

This clone was seen a few times. The V call is TRBV10-3, the J call TRBJ1-1; D gene unclear. CDR3 length: 11 amino acids. V was cut by 8 bases and J by 5 bases, with 9 bases left in between. CDR1 and CDR2 (germline): ENHRY, SYGVKD. CDR3 nucleotide sequence: TGTGCCATCCTAGATGGGACTGAAGCTTTCTTT. This encodes CAILDGTEAFF.

A few counts support this clone. The chain combines TRBV4-1 with TRBJ1-4; 10 nucleotides line up with TRBD1. The CDR3 totals 15 residues. Unmatched junction bases numbered 6, after V lost 6 bases and J lost 5 bases. Germline V gene sequence: CDR1 MGHRA, CDR2 YSYEKL. DNA of the CDR3: TGCGCCAGCAGTGATACGGGACAGGGGAATGAAAAACTGTTTTTT. Protein sequence: CASSDTGQGNEKLFF.

The chain links TRBV18 to TRBJ1-1, with 8 positions matching TRBD1. Per germline, CDR1 KGHSH and CDR2 LQKENI. The CDR3 sequence is 16 residues long. The J segment lost 8 bases and the V segment lost 6 bases, leaving 17 bases of the junction unmatched. The CDR3 bases are TGTGCCAGCTCGCCCCCGAGGCACAGGGGGTTTATCGAAGCTTTCTTT. Translation: CASSPPRHRGFIEAFF.

The chain carries TRBV1 and TRBJ1-5. TRBV1 is shown as a pseudogene. This CDR3 has 13 residues. CDR3 sequence (DNA): TGCACCAGCAGCCAAGATACCGGTCAGCCCCAGCATTTT. It encodes CTSSQDTGQPQHF.

V is TRBV3-1 (or the pseudogene TRBV3-2) and J is TRBJ1-1; D is perhaps TRBD1 (5 bases). The CDR3 sequence is 14 residues long. The V end was cut by 5 bases, the J end by 0 bases, with 10 bases between. The germline V gene encodes CDR1 LGHDT and CDR2 YNNKEL (reference sequence). The CDR3 loop is CASSRGLMNTEAFF. In DNA, the CDR3 is TGTGCCAGCAGCAGGGGACTGATGAACACTGAAGCTTTCTTT.

This chain connects TRBV6-2 or TRBV6-3 to TRBJ2-1; tentative D call: TRBD1 (6 bases). The CDR3 is 16 amino acids. With 4 bases removed from V and 6 bases from J, the gap between germline ends came to 19 bases. CDR1 is MNHEY, CDR2 SVGEGT, per germline. The CDR3 DNA is TGTGCCAGCAGTTCCGGACAGAGAACGTCCCGCAATGAGCAGTTCTTC. Translating gives CASSSGQRTSRNEQFF.

There are a few counts of this clone. The rearrangement links TRBV18 to TRBJ1-2, with D perhaps matching TRBD1 (5 bases). V shed 2 bases and J shed 8 bases, with 15 bases lying between them. The CDR3 is made up of 14 amino acids. Germline CDR1 is KGHSH and CDR2 is LQKENI. The CDR3 reads CASSPSDQGRGYTF. As DNA, the CDR3 is TGTGCCAGCTCACCATCCGATCAGGGCCGAGGCTACACCTTC.

The V and J genes are TRBV27 and TRBJ1-5, with 8 bases fitting TRBD1. The CDR3 runs to 18 residues. Germline assignment: CDR1 MNHEY and CDR2 SMNVEV (reference sequence). V trimming: 1 base; J trimming: 6 bases; junction bases outside the gene matches: 14. In nucleotides, the CDR3 is TGTGCCAGCAGTTTATTCGGAGACAGGGGTCAGATTGGTCAGCCCCAGCATTTT. This encodes CASSLFGDRGQIGQPQHF.

The V and J genes are TRBV7-2 and TRBJ2-7, with TRBD2 matching over 9 bases. CDR1 and CDR2 from the germline V gene are SGHTA and FQGNSA. The CDR3 covers 13 residues. V was clipped by 5 bases and J by 5 bases; unmatched bases: 4. The chain's CDR3 is CASSGRGGHEQYF. CDR3 nucleotide sequence: TGTGCCAGCAGCGGGCGGGGGGGGCACGAGCAGTACTTC. The variable domain in full, completed from reference TRBV7-2 and TRBJ2-7, reads GAGVSQSPSNKVTEKGKDVELRCDPISGHTALYWYRQSLGQGLEFLIYFQGNSAPDKSGLPSDRFSAERTGGSVSTLTIQRTQQEDSAVYLCASSGRGGHEQYFGPGTRLTVT.

This chain uses TRBV19 with TRBJ1-5; weak D call: TRBD1 (5 bases). Germline loops: CDR1 LNHDA, CDR2 SQIVND (reference sequence). V dropped 4 bases and J dropped 4 bases, with 17 bases sitting between them. The CDR3 has 16 residues. The CDR3 region is CASSKRLAGQNQPQHF. The CDR3 DNA sequence: TGTGCCAGTAGTAAGCGACTGGCAGGGCAAAATCAGCCCCAGCATTTT.